Described below is a single T cell receptor beta chain sequence and its context. Its cognate antigen is unknown. The method was immunoSEQ multiplex PCR; TCRdb's version includes in-frame clones alone and lacks a portion of them. This table holds about 7,600 clones, under 85% found once. V was trimmed by 7 bases and J by 0 bases, leaving 14 bases between them. This CDR3 comprises 15 residues. CDR1 MNHNS and CDR2 SASEGT come from the germline V gene. This entry comes from a study of cytotoxic CD8 clonotypes in ibrutinib-treated CLL. Study observations and caveats: There were few public clonotypes, and on treatment they contracted or stayed stable. Baseline clonality, higher than in age-matched healthy donors, tracked circulating CD8+ T-cell counts.

The TCR was taken from a human donor with chronic lymphocytic leukemia. This specimen consisted of PBMCs, obtained before ibrutinib treatment. The V call is TRBV6-1, the J call TRBJ2-3; the D is unclear. Here the CDR3 DNA reads TGTGCCAGCAACGGGCAGCTTGGGAGCACAGATACGCAGTATTTT. Translation gives CASNGQLGSTDTQYF.